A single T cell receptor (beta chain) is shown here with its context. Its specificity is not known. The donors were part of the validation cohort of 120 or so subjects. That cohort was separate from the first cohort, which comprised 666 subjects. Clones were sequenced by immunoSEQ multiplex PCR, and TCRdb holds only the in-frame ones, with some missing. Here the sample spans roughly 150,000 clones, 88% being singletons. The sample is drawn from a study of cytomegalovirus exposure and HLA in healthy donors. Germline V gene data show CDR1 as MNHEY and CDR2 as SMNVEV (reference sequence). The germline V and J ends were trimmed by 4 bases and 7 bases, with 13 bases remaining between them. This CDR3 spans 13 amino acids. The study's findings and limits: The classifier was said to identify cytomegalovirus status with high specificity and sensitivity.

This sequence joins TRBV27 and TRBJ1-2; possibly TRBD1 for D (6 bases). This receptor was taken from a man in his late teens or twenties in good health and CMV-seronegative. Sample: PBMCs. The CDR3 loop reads CASSWAGAGGYTF. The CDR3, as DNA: TGTGCCAGCAGTTGGGCGGGGGCGGGTGGCTACACCTTC.